Following are 31 T cell receptor beta chains from one sample sequenced in a study of T cell responses to AZD1222 COVID-19 vaccine. Sequencing used immunoSEQ multiplex PCR; TCRdb keeps in-frame clones, though not all of them. The repertoire holds more than 110,000 clones, about 94% seen once, with about 3.7% in the top ten. The sequenced sample was peripheral blood, obtained on day 0 of AZD1222 vaccination. The receptors were sampled from an adult in good health.

The chain combines TRBV6-1 with TRBJ1-5; D remains unclear. Germline CDR1 is MNHNS and CDR2 is SASEGT. The CDR3 runs to 13 residues. V was shortened by 7 bases and J by 0 bases, with 7 bases between the two germline ends. The CDR3 is CASTKNSNQPQHF. The CDR3 bases are TGTGCCAGCACCAAAAATAGCAATCAGCCCCAGCATTTT.

This rearrangement joins TRBV5-1 to TRBJ1-5; 7 nucleotides align to TRBD1. V lost 3 bases, J lost 1 base, and 1 base stayed unmatched. Germline lookup yields CDR1 SGHRS and CDR2 YFSETQ. CDR3 length equals 14 residues. This chain's CDR3 is CASSSQGSNQPQHF. In nucleotides, the CDR3 is TGCGCCAGCAGCTCACAGGGGAGCAATCAGCCCCAGCATTTT.

V usage is TRBV27 and J usage is TRBJ2-1, with 8 bases that match TRBD1. The CDR3 is made up of 13 amino acids. With V trimmed by 5 bases and J by 6 bases, 3 bases remained unmatched. The germline CDR1 and CDR2 sequences are MNHEY and SMNVEV (reference sequence). CDR3 coding DNA: TGTGCCAGCAGTCCGGGACAGGTCAATGAGCAGTTCTTC. It encodes CASSPGQVNEQFF.

The V gene is TRBV5-4, the J gene TRBJ2-2, with 9 positions matching TRBD2. V lost 3 bases and J lost 1; bases outside the gene matches: 4. This CDR3 contains 16 residues. The germline gives CDR1 SGHNT, CDR2 YYREEE (reference sequence). The CDR3 DNA sequence: TGTGCCAGCAGCTCAGGACTAGCGAGGAACACCGGGGAGCTGTTTTTT. Its protein product is CASSSGLARNTGELFF.

This sequence joins TRBV27 and TRBJ1-2; no clear D gene. Trimming stripped 4 bases from V and 8 bases from J, with 17 bases between. Germline CDR1 reads MNHEY; CDR2 reads SMNVEV (reference sequence). The CDR3 spans 14 residues. In DNA form, the CDR3 reads TGTGCCAGCAGTTCCCTCCCACGACAAGTCGGCTACACCTTC. Protein sequence: CASSSLPRQVGYTF.

This clone is a singleton in its sample. The V call is TRBV6-6, the J call TRBJ1-2; maybe TRBD1 (6 bases). The CDR3 length is 16 residues. Germline CDR1 MNHNY, CDR2 SVGAGI (reference sequence). Trimming pared 5 bases from V and 2 bases from J, leaving 18 bases between. The CDR3 DNA is TGTGCCAGCAGTCGATCAACAGGGATAGGAAACTATGGCTACACCTTC. This sequence encodes CASSRSTGIGNYGYTF.

This clone was detected once. The CDR3 is CASSLTLTGNYGYTF. In nucleotides, the CDR3 is TGTGCCAGCAGCTTAACACTGACCGGGAACTATGGCTACACCTTC. This chain links TRBV11-1 with TRBJ1-2; D is unclear. Per the germline V gene, CDR1 is SGHAT and CDR2 is FQDESV (reference sequence). V dropped 2 bases and J dropped 2 bases, with 12 bases sitting between them. This CDR3 region has 15 residues. The whole variable domain, filled in from reference TRBV11-1 and TRBJ1-2, reads EAEVAQSPRYKITEKSQAVAFWCDPISGHATLYWYRQILGQGPELLVQFQDESVVDDSQLPKDRFSAERLKGVDSTLKIQPAELGDSAMYLCASSLTLTGNYGYTFGSGTRLTVV.

The chain is built from TRBV28 and TRBJ1-6, with D unresolved. V lost 6 bases to trimming and J lost 5 bases, with 5 bases between them. The CDR3 consists of 12 residues. The germline gives CDR1 MDHEN, CDR2 SYDVKM. The CDR3, as DNA: TGTGCCAGCAGCGGGAATAATTCACCCCTCCACTTT. It encodes CASSGNNSPLHF.

Only a few counts were recorded for this clone. V and J are TRBV19 and TRBJ1-1, with TRBD1 matching over 8 bases. The V gene's germline CDR1 is LNHDA and CDR2 SQIVND (reference sequence). The V gene end was trimmed by 4 bases and the J gene end by 1 base; junction bases not matched to a gene: 11. The CDR3 runs 17 residues. This chain's CDR3 is CASSTLRQGRGNTEAFF. The CDR3 nucleotides read TGTGCCAGTAGTACCTTAAGACAGGGGAGAGGGAACACTGAAGCTTTCTTT. The variable domain in full, completed from reference TRBV19 and TRBJ1-1, reads DGGITQSPKYLFRKEGQNVTLSCEQNLNHDAMYWYRQDPGQGLRLIYYSQIVNDFQKGDIAEGYSVSREKKESFPLTVTSAQKNPTAFYLCASSTLRQGRGNTEAFFGQGTRLTVV.

There are a few counts of this clone. V is TRBV3-1 (or the pseudogene TRBV3-2) and J is TRBJ1-1; D is undetermined. The CDR3 sequence is 18 residues long. V dropped 1 base and J dropped 0 bases, with 18 bases sitting between them. Germline lookup yields CDR1 LGHDT and CDR2 YNNKEL (reference sequence). CDR3 nucleotides: TGTGCCAGCAGCCAAGGGGCGCGGCCAGGCCCAATGAACACTGAAGCTTTCTTT. Its protein is CASSQGARPGPMNTEAFF.

V usage is TRBV7-8 and J usage is TRBJ2-7; D might be TRBD2 (8 bases). The CDR3 loop spans 15 amino acids. CDR1 and CDR2 (germline): SGHVS, FQNEAQ. V shed 2 bases and J shed 4 bases, with 15 bases lying between them. As DNA, the CDR3 is TGTGCCAGCAGCTTATTACAGGGGACTAGGTACGAGCAGTACTTC. It encodes CASSLLQGTRYEQYF.

This clone is a singleton in its sample. This chain uses TRBV19 with TRBJ2-1; no definite D call. The CDR3 is made up of 14 amino acids. V was pared by 3 bases and J by 10 bases, with 16 bases between. Germline V CDR1 and CDR2: LNHDA, SQIVND (reference sequence). This CDR3 is CASSMELLRQEQFF. The CDR3 nucleotides read TGTGCCAGTAGTATGGAGTTACTTAGGCAGGAGCAGTTCTTC.

This chain links TRBV19 with TRBJ2-1, with TRBD2 as a possible D gene (6 bases). The CDR3 runs 19 residues. CDR1 is LNHDA, CDR2 SQIVND, per germline (reference sequence). V was trimmed by 5 bases and J by 2 bases, leaving 25 bases between them. CDR3 sequence: CASSVSYRRDTGAYNEQFF. The DNA for the CDR3 is TGTGCCAGTAGTGTCTCGTATCGTCGAGATACGGGGGCCTACAATGAGCAGTTCTTC.

In the case of this clone: This same CDR3 is encoded by further DNA sequences in the sample. This rearrangement joins TRBV9 to TRBJ2-7, with 7 bases lining up with TRBD1. The CDR3 length is 14 residues. J lost 4 bases, V lost 0 bases, and 4 bases had no gene match. Germline assignment: CDR1 SGDLS and CDR2 YYNGEE. DNA for the CDR3: TGTGCCAGCAGCGTAGGACAGGGCGCTTACGAGCAGTACTTC. Amino acids: CASSVGQGAYEQYF.

Concerning this clone itself: Other nucleotide sequences from this sample produce the same CDR3. V and J are TRBV6-5 and TRBJ1-3; no reliable D call. The CDR3 totals 12 residues. Trimming removed 7 bases from V and 0 bases from J, with 4 bases in between. CDR1 and CDR2 (germline): MNHEY, SVGAGI. In nucleotides, the CDR3 is TGTGCCAGCACGAGCTCTGGAAACACCATATATTTT. It yields the protein CASTSSGNTIYF.

The chain carries TRBV29-1 and TRBJ1-1; 10 bases map to TRBD1. CDR1 and CDR2 from the germline V gene are SQVTM and ANQGSEA. This CDR3 region has 13 residues. Germline trimming cut 7 bases from V and 2 bases from J; bases unmatched to any gene: 4. Here the CDR3 reads CSDRTGGNTEAFF. CDR3 DNA sequence: TGCAGCGACCGGACAGGGGGAAACACTGAAGCTTTCTTT.

This clone was seen once. The chain joins TRBV9 to TRBJ2-7; 10 nucleotides line up with TRBD1. The germline V gene encodes CDR1 SGDLS and CDR2 YYNGEE. This CDR3 comprises 16 residues. Losses at the gene ends were 0 bases for V and 9 bases for J; bases not matched to a gene: 12. The CDR3 bases are TGTGCCAGCAGCGTAGCGGGCGGGACAGGGGTACGGGGGCAGTACTTC. This encodes CASSVAGGTGVRGQYF.

This chain uses TRBV10-1 with TRBJ1-1, with D unclear. The CDR3 runs 13 residues. With 5 bases removed from V and 8 bases from J, the gap between germline ends came to 15 bases. The V gene's germline CDR1 is WNHNN and CDR2 SYGVQD (reference sequence). The CDR3 DNA reads as TGCGCCAGCAGTCCCTCCCGCGGGGTGGAAGCTTTCTTT. Translated, it gives CASSPSRGVEAFF.

J is TRBJ2-2 and V is TRBV5-1; D gene ambiguous. This CDR3 is 13 amino acids long. Germline loops: CDR1 SGHRS, CDR2 YFSETQ. Between the trimmed V and J ends, which lost 4 bases and 5 bases, there was a span of 9 bases. The CDR3 spells CASSRPGTGELFF. CDR3 nucleotide sequence: TGCGCCAGCAGCCGCCCTGGGACCGGGGAGCTGTTTTTT.

This clone has more than one count but fewer than ten. The chain's CDR3 is CAWRPGLAGGKETQYF. The DNA for the CDR3 is TGTGCCTGGAGACCGGGACTAGCGGGAGGTAAAGAGACCCAGTACTTC. The chain employs TRBV30 and TRBJ2-5, with TRBD2 matching over 15 bases. The germline V gene encodes CDR1 GTSNPN and CDR2 SVGIG (reference sequence). The CDR3 length is 16 residues. The junction had 5 bases not matched to a gene; V was cut back by 3 bases and J by 3 bases.

The V call is TRBV19, the J call TRBJ2-7; 10 bases match TRBD1. Germline V gene data show CDR1 as LNHDA and CDR2 as SQIVND (reference sequence). This CDR3 has 12 residues. Losses at the gene ends were 6 bases for V and 7 bases for J; bases not matched to a gene: 3. The CDR3 protein is CASSDRGREQYF. The CDR3 DNA reads as TGTGCCAGTAGCGACAGGGGGCGAGAGCAGTACTTC. The whole variable domain, filled in from reference TRBV19 and TRBJ2-7, reads DGGITQSPKYLFRKEGQNVTLSCEQNLNHDAMYWYRQDPGQGLRLIYYSQIVNDFQKGDIAEGYSVSREKKESFPLTVTSAQKNPTAFYLCASSDRGREQYFGPGTRLTVT.

This rearrangement joins TRBV7-8 to TRBJ2-1; TRBD1 is a possible D gene (6 bases). Germline CDR1 reads SGHVS; CDR2 reads FQNEAQ. Trimming removed 5 bases at V and 7 bases at J, with 9 bases between. The CDR3 extends over 12 amino acids. The CDR3 DNA sequence: TGTGCCAGCAGCCGAACAGGGAATGAGCAGTTCTTC. It specifies CASSRTGNEQFF. The full variable domain, its missing parts supplied by reference TRBV7-8 and TRBJ2-1, is GAGVSQSPRYKVAKRGQDVALRCDPISGHVSLFWYQQALGQGPEFLTYFQNEAQLDKSGLPSDRFFAERPEGSVSTLKIQRTQQEDSAVYLCASSRTGNEQFFGPGTRLTVL.

This clone was detected only once. The genes are TRBV5-1 and TRBJ2-2; a possible D gene is TRBD1 (5 bases). This CDR3 has 14 residues. V lost 4 bases and J lost 6, with 13 bases in between. CDR1 and CDR2 from the germline V gene are SGHRS and YFSETQ. This CDR3 reads CASSADRAPGELFF. The CDR3 region has the DNA TGCGCCAGCAGCGCAGACAGAGCCCCCGGGGAGCTGTTTTTT.

This sequence joins TRBV6-2 or TRBV6-3 and TRBJ1-1, with 7 bases matching TRBD1. The CDR3 covers 16 residues. Germline CDR1 MNHEY, CDR2 SVGEGT. J lost 5 bases, V lost 2 bases, and 11 bases had no gene match. CDR3 protein: CASSYTLTGLKTEAFF. DNA for the CDR3: TGTGCCAGCAGTTACACCCTGACAGGGCTAAAAACTGAAGCTTTCTTT.

The rearrangement links TRBV5-4 to TRBJ1-1; 9 bases align to TRBD1. The CDR3 consists of 13 residues. Germline values: CDR1 SGHNT, CDR2 YYREEE (reference sequence). Unmatched junction bases numbered 10, after V lost 10 bases and J lost 6 bases. The CDR3 here is CAFLQGALAEAFF. CDR3 nucleotides: TGTGCCTTCCTACAGGGGGCTCTCGCTGAAGCTTTCTTT.

As concerns this clone: One end of the junction fails to match germline, which may point to a read error. The chain uses TRBV7-9 and TRBJ2-7; 8 bases are a match to TRBD1. The CDR3 has 14 residues. Germline V gene data show CDR1 as SEHNR and CDR2 as FQNEAQ (reference sequence). CDR3 sequence: CASSPSGGQVWGRF. CDR3 bases: TGTGCCAGCAGCCCATCCGGGGGACAGGTATGGGGTCGGTTC.

The chain joins TRBV6-2 or TRBV6-3 to TRBJ2-7, with 9 bases lining up with TRBD2. V was pared by 5 bases and J by 9 bases, with 11 bases of the junction left unmatched. This CDR3 has 14 residues. The germline gives CDR1 MNHEY, CDR2 SVGEGT. The CDR3 protein is CASSTRLAGTRQYF. CDR3 coding DNA: TGTGCCAGCAGTACGCGGCTAGCGGGGACCCGGCAGTACTTC.

The V gene is TRBV9, the J gene TRBJ1-5; possibly TRBD1 for D (5 bases). The CDR3 has 15 residues. Germline V gives CDR1 SGDLS, CDR2 YYNGEE. V was shortened by 0 bases and J by 9 bases, with 16 bases between the two germline ends. CDR3 in amino acids: CASSVAPQGESPQHF. CDR3 DNA: TGTGCCAGCAGCGTAGCTCCCCAGGGCGAATCGCCCCAGCATTTT.

The chain joins TRBV30 to TRBJ2-7, with 7 bases matching TRBD1. The CDR3 covers 14 residues. The germline V gene has CDR1 GTSNPN and CDR2 SVGIG (reference sequence). Losses at the gene ends were 3 bases for V and 3 bases for J; bases not matched to a gene: 8. The CDR3 here is CAWRTPGQSYEQYF. The DNA of the CDR3 is TGTGCCTGGAGAACCCCGGGACAGAGCTACGAGCAGTACTTC.

The chain links TRBV9 to TRBJ2-7, with D maybe TRBD1 (6 bases). V lost 0 bases, J lost 0 bases, and 13 bases lay in between. Per germline, CDR1 SGDLS and CDR2 YYNGEE. This CDR3 region has 16 residues. The CDR3 nucleotides read TGTGCCAGCAGCGTAGGAGGACAGCTCGGCTCCTACGAGCAGTACTTC. Translated, it gives CASSVGGQLGSYEQYF.

This sequence joins TRBV6-5 and TRBJ1-2; 10 bases agree with TRBD1. There are 15 residues in the CDR3. V lost 4 bases and J lost 8; bases outside the gene matches: 10. CDR1 and CDR2 from the germline V gene are MNHEY and SVGAGI. The DNA for the CDR3 is TGTGCCAGCAGTTCTCGGGACAGGGGACAAGTAGGCTACACCTTC. Translated: CASSSRDRGQVGYTF.